The 8 T cell receptor beta chains in this list originate from one sample, sequenced in a study of cytomegalovirus exposure and HLA in healthy donors. PCR used 60 Vbeta primers and 13 Jbeta primers. Some clones are missing from TCRdb's copy, which holds only in-frame ones; the method was immunoSEQ multiplex PCR. The table records some 120,000 clones, about 70% of them present only once. Source material: PBMCs. The receptors were gathered from a woman in her 30s in good health and CMV-seronegative.

This clone has just a few counts. This chain uses TRBV6-6 with TRBJ2-1; maybe TRBD1 (7 bases). The CDR3 spans 16 residues. Germline CDR1 and CDR2: MNHNY and SVGAGI (reference sequence). The V gene lost 0 bases and the J gene lost 3 bases, with 12 bases spanning the gap. DNA of the CDR3: TGTGCCAGCAGTTACTCCCTCAGGGGGGACTACAATGAGCAGTTCTTC. The encoded protein is CASSYSLRGDYNEQFF.

The V gene is TRBV29-1, the J gene TRBJ2-5, with 16 positions matching TRBD2. The CDR3 loop spans 15 amino acids. The germline V gene has CDR1 SQVTM and CDR2 ANQGSEA. With 7 bases clipped from V and 1 base from J, the junction kept 3 bases outside the gene matches. The DNA of the CDR3 is TGCAGCGCGGGACTAGCGGGAGGGTTCCAAGAGACCCAGTACTTC. Protein product: CSAGLAGGFQETQYF.

The DNA of the CDR3 is TGTGCCAGCTATGAGGTCACCGGGGAGCTGTTTTTT. This codes for CASYEVTGELFF. The chain links TRBV2 to TRBJ2-2, with unresolved D. CDR1 and CDR2 (germline): SNHLY, FYNNEI. With 8 bases removed from V and 4 bases from J, the gap between germline ends came to 8 bases. The CDR3 contains 12 residues.

This clone was recorded only once. V and J are TRBV4-2 and TRBJ2-5; 8 bases agree with TRBD2. J lost 2 bases, V lost 4 bases, and 12 bases had no gene match. The CDR3 loop spans 17 amino acids. Per the germline V gene, CDR1 is LGHNA and CDR2 is YNFKEQ. As DNA, the CDR3 is TGTGCCAGCAGCCGAGGGGGGGGTAGCGGGGCACAAGAGACCCAGTACTTC. Amino acids: CASSRGGGSGAQETQYF.

This rearrangement joins TRBV19 to TRBJ2-3; TRBD1 matches 8 bases. J gave up 1 base and V 10 bases, and 7 bases lay outside the gene matches. This CDR3 comprises 14 residues. Germline loops: CDR1 LNHDA, CDR2 SQIVND (reference sequence). The CDR3 sequence: CATLDRGGTDTQYF. CDR3 DNA: TGTGCCACCTTAGACAGGGGTGGCACAGATACGCAGTATTTT.

This chain connects TRBV30 to TRBJ2-1; a possible D gene is TRBD1 (5 bases). From germline, CDR1 is GTSNPN and CDR2 SVGIG (reference sequence). The V gene lost 8 bases and the J gene lost 4 bases, with 15 bases spanning the gap. The CDR3 is 13 amino acids. This CDR3 reads CAGDSFGYNEQFF. The CDR3 coding sequence is TGTGCCGGCGACAGTTTTGGGTACAATGAGCAGTTCTTC.

The chain employs TRBV29-1 and TRBJ1-1; 10 nucleotides line up with TRBD1. Trimming at V came to 0 bases and at J to 1 base, leaving 20 bases not matched to a gene. CDR1 SQVTM and CDR2 ANQGSEA come from the germline V gene. The CDR3 spans 21 residues. CDR3: CSVEDQGDRGTIYYANTEAFF. The CDR3 coding sequence is TGCAGCGTTGAAGATCAGGGGGACAGGGGTACAATTTACTACGCGAACACTGAAGCTTTCTTT.

The chain has TRBV30 and TRBJ2-7; D possibly corresponds to TRBD1 (5 bases). Trimming shortened V by 4 bases and J by 5 bases, and 18 bases separated the two germline ends. The CDR3 length is 14 residues. Germline lookup yields CDR1 GTSNPN and CDR2 SVGIG (reference sequence). CDR3 region: CAWTSGQGPHEQYF. CDR3 nucleotides: TGTGCCTGGACCTCTGGGCAGGGCCCCCACGAGCAGTACTTC.